This entry lists 10 T cell receptor beta chains sequenced from one sample in a study of blood T cell repertoires in COVID-19 (dated by TCRdb to 2018 to 2021). The library came from the immunoSEQ multiplex PCR assay. Not all clones reach the TCRdb copy of this immuneACCESS table, which keeps in-frame sequences only. Checked studies attribute under half of the gap to unresolved V genes and leave the rest unexplained. Here the sample has 15,000 to 20,000 clones; around 80% occur a single time. The ten largest clones represent 9.5% to 11% of the sample. Sequenced input: peripheral blood. Receptor source: a man older than 75 with acute or convalescent COVID-19.

V usage is TRBV29-1 and J usage is TRBJ2-3; D ambiguous. This CDR3 has 12 amino acids. CDR1 is SQVTM and CDR2 is ANQGSEA in the germline V gene. V lost 7 bases to trimming and J lost 1 base, with 9 bases between them. CDR3 protein: CSAHRGTDTQYF. DNA for the CDR3: TGCAGCGCCCATCGAGGCACAGATACGCAGTATTTT.

The count of this clone is one. CDR3 DNA: TGTGCCAGCTCACCATGGCAGGGGGCTAGCTACGAGCAGTACTTC. This translates into CASSPWQGASYEQYF. This chain uses TRBV18 with TRBJ2-7; 8 bases are shared with TRBD1. The CDR3 runs to 15 residues. V lost 2 bases and J lost 3; bases outside the gene matches: 6. The germline gives CDR1 KGHSH, CDR2 LQKENI.

The chain links TRBV2 to TRBJ1-1, with a tentative D call TRBD1 (5 bases). This CDR3 spans 14 amino acids. Germline V gives CDR1 SNHLY, CDR2 FYNNEI. Trimming removed 6 bases from V and 4 bases from J, with 15 bases in between. In DNA, the CDR3 is TGTGCCAGCAGAGACCGAAGGGGAGGCACTGAAGCTTTCTTT. Translated: CASRDRRGGTEAFF.

This rearrangement joins TRBV3-1 (or the pseudogene TRBV3-2) to TRBJ2-3; the D gene is possibly TRBD1 (6 bases). Germline-derived CDR1 and CDR2 are LGHDT and YNNKEL (reference sequence). V lost 4 bases, J lost 2 bases, and 16 bases lay in between. The CDR3 is 16 amino acids. The CDR3 sequence: CASSPQTGQLTDTQYF. The CDR3 bases are TGTGCCAGCAGCCCTCAGACCGGACAGCTCACAGATACGCAGTATTTT.

V is TRBV19 and J is TRBJ2-5; possibly TRBD2 for D (5 bases). Trimming pared 5 bases from V and 3 bases from J, leaving 13 bases between. Germline V lookup: CDR1 LNHDA, CDR2 SQIVND (reference sequence). The CDR3 sequence is 14 residues long. The CDR3 DNA is TGTGCCAGTAGTCCGCCCGGGGTAAAAGAGACCCAGTACTTC. Translated, it gives CASSPPGVKETQYF.

In regard to this clone: The germline gene is not matched at one end of the junction; a read error may be the cause. The V call is TRBV7-2, the J call TRBJ2-5, with D possibly being TRBD2 (6 bases). This CDR3 has 15 residues. Germline assignment: CDR1 SGHTA and CDR2 FQGNSA. The CDR3 coding sequence is TGCGCCAGCAGCTCTCGTAATCCGGGGGAGGAGACCCAGTACTTC. Its translation is CASSSRNPGEETQYF.

The chain combines TRBV19 with TRBJ1-2; 9 positions agree with TRBD1. The J segment lost 4 bases and the V segment lost 6 bases, leaving 12 bases of the junction unmatched. The CDR3 spans 16 residues. Looked up from germline, CDR1 is LNHDA and CDR2 is SQIVND (reference sequence). CDR3 sequence: CASSGAGTGPGYGYTF. CDR3 sequence (DNA): TGTGCCAGTAGCGGGGCCGGGACAGGGCCTGGCTATGGCTACACCTTC.

This clone was detected only once. The chain joins TRBV3-1 (or the pseudogene TRBV3-2) to TRBJ2-1; 9 bases map to TRBD2. This CDR3 has 15 residues. Germline-derived CDR1 and CDR2 are LGHDT and YNNKEL (reference sequence). The V segment lost 4 bases and the J segment 8 bases; nucleotides outside the gene matches: 9. In nucleotides, the CDR3 is TGTGCCAGCAGCCCGCGGGGGGGCGGGGCAGATGAGCAGTTCTTC. Its translation: CASSPRGGGADEQFF.

This chain uses TRBV4-3 with TRBJ1-2; TRBD1 agrees at 7 bases. This CDR3 contains 17 residues. Germline V gives CDR1 LGHNA, CDR2 YSLEER. With V trimmed by 0 bases and J by 4 bases, 11 bases remained unmatched. The CDR3 DNA follows: TGCGCCAGCAGCCAAGATTTATCAGGACAGGCAGTCTATGGCTACACCTTC. Its translation is CASSQDLSGQAVYGYTF.

V and J are TRBV7-2 and TRBJ1-6; D is perhaps TRBD1 (5 bases). Germline-derived CDR1 and CDR2 are SGHTA and FQGNSA. The CDR3 length is 14 residues. Trimming stripped 5 bases from V and 7 bases from J, with 12 bases between. CDR3 bases: TGTGCCAGCAGCCCCGGAGGGGAGAATTCACCCCTCCACTTT. Translating it yields CASSPGGENSPLHF.